The 16 T cell receptor beta chains in this list originate from one sample, sequenced in a study of graft-versus-host responses after intestinal transplantation. Libraries were prepared by immunoSEQ multiplex PCR; TCRdb keeps only in-frame clonotypes and omits some of them. This sample yields 98,000 or so clones, of which 86% are seen a single time; about 1.5% belongs to the top ten. The sample in question was PBMCs, obtained 255 days after intestinal transplant. These receptors were taken from a human patient who received an intestinal transplant, so some T cells may come from the graft donor.

The chain links TRBV4-3 to TRBJ2-5; D is uncertain. Per the germline V gene, CDR1 is LGHNA and CDR2 is YSLEER. This CDR3 is 15 amino acids long. V was shortened by 0 bases and J by 0 bases, with 8 bases between the two germline ends. The CDR3 DNA reads as TGCGCCAGCAGCCAAGAACTCCTGTACCAAGAGACCCAGTACTTC. Protein product: CASSQELLYQETQYF.

The rearrangement links TRBV5-1 to TRBJ1-2; D remains ambiguous. CDR1 is SGHRS, CDR2 YFSETQ, per germline. V dropped 0 bases and J dropped 1 base, with 7 bases sitting between them. CDR3 length: 14 residues. This CDR3 is CASSLAGFNYGYTF. The CDR3 region has the DNA TGCGCCAGCAGCTTGGCCGGTTTTAACTATGGCTACACCTTC.

This clone turned up a few times. The chain combines TRBV10-3 with TRBJ1-6, with unresolved D. The germline V gene has CDR1 ENHRY and CDR2 SYGVKD. This CDR3 region has 12 residues. V was clipped by 3 bases and J by 4 bases, with 1 base between them. Here the CDR3 reads CAISDYNSPLHF. The CDR3, as DNA: TGTGCCATCAGTGATTATAATTCACCCCTCCACTTT.

The chain couples TRBV6-8 to TRBJ2-7; D call uncertain. V lost 7 bases and J 3 bases, leaving 22 bases between the germline ends. The CDR3 loop spans 16 amino acids. CDR1 is MNHGY and CDR2 is SAAAGT in the germline V gene. CDR3 DNA sequence: TGTGCCAGCACCGCTCCCCGCCGGTCGGGCCTCTACGAGCAGTACGTC. Its translation is CASTAPRRSGLYEQYV.

The V call is TRBV19, the J call TRBJ1-5; possible D gene TRBD1, 5 bases. This CDR3 has 15 amino acids. Trimming cost V 3 bases and J 5 bases, with 14 bases left between them. Looked up from germline, CDR1 is LNHDA and CDR2 is SQIVND (reference sequence). The CDR3 bases are TGTGCCAGTAGTATTATGGGGGTAGCGTATCAGCCCCAGCATTTT. Encoded protein: CASSIMGVAYQPQHF.

The chain has TRBV9 and TRBJ2-3; possibly TRBD2 for D (6 bases). The germline V gene encodes CDR1 SGDLS and CDR2 YYNGEE. The CDR3 contains 14 residues. The V and J ends lost 4 bases and 0 bases respectively, with 9 bases between them. DNA of the CDR3: TGTGCCAGCAGCTCCCTAGCGAGCACAGATACGCAGTATTTT. Translated: CASSSLASTDTQYF. Full variable domain (rest looked up from reference TRBV9 and TRBJ2-3): DSGVTQTPKHLITATGQRVTLRCSPRSGDLSVYWYQQSLDQGLQFLIQYYNGEERAKGNILERFSAQQFPDLHSELNLSSLELGDSALYFCASSSLASTDTQYFGPGTRLTVL.

CDR3 DNA sequence: TGTGCCAGCAGTGAAACTGCTGGGGCCAACGTCCTGACTTTC. This sequence encodes CASSETAGANVLTF. The genes are TRBV2 and TRBJ2-6; no reliable D call. Between the trimmed V and J ends, which lost 2 bases and 2 bases, there was a span of 4 bases. The CDR3 contains 14 residues. Germline V lookup: CDR1 SNHLY, CDR2 FYNNEI.

The chain carries TRBV13 and TRBJ2-1; 11 bases are shared with TRBD2. The CDR3 contains 19 residues. Germline V lookup: CDR1 PRHDT, CDR2 FYEKMQ (reference sequence). With 1 base clipped from V and 2 bases from J, the junction kept 10 bases outside the gene matches. The CDR3 DNA is TGTGCCAGCAGCTTAGTCTCGTTAGCGGGAGGGCCCCCCTACAATGAGCAGTTCTTC. This gives the protein CASSLVSLAGGPPYNEQFF.

The chain is built from TRBV6-5 and TRBJ1-2; TRBD1 aligns across 9 bases. This CDR3 region has 15 residues. After removal of 8 bases from V and 8 bases from J, the junction contained 15 bases not matched to a gene. Germline CDR1 and CDR2: MNHEY and SVGAGI. The CDR3 protein is CASLALAGTGRGYTF. The DNA of the CDR3 is TGTGCCAGCTTGGCCCTCGCCGGGACAGGGAGGGGCTACACCTTC.

Only a few counts were recorded for this clone. The chain employs TRBV6-1 and TRBJ1-3; 8 bases are a match to TRBD1. The CDR3 consists of 14 residues. Germline CDR1 and CDR2: MNHNS and SASEGT. The V gene end was trimmed by 5 bases and the J gene end by 4 bases; junction bases not matched to a gene: 4. The CDR3 loop is CASSTGTGGNTIYF. The CDR3 coding sequence is TGTGCCAGCAGTACCGGGACAGGCGGAAACACCATATATTTT.

The rearrangement joins TRBV6-5 to TRBJ2-7, with D perhaps TRBD1 (6 bases). The CDR3 has 15 amino acids. Germline V gives CDR1 MNHEY, CDR2 SVGAGI. V gave up 4 bases and J gave up 0 bases, with 13 bases separating them. This CDR3 reads CASSSETGNSYEQYF. CDR3 nucleotide sequence: TGTGCCAGCAGTTCCGAGACAGGTAACTCCTACGAGCAGTACTTC.

V and J are TRBV5-1 and TRBJ1-2; TRBD1 is a possible D gene (5 bases). This CDR3 is 14 amino acids long. Germline V lookup: CDR1 SGHRS, CDR2 YFSETQ. The ends were cut back, 4 bases at V and 3 bases at J, with 13 bases in the middle. As DNA, the CDR3 is TGCGCCAGCAGCCCGGGGGAGTCCGACTATGGCTACACCTTC. Encoded protein: CASSPGESDYGYTF.

This clone was counted a few times. The chain has TRBV7-9 and TRBJ1-1, with D possibly being TRBD1 (6 bases). Trimming removed 7 bases at V and 4 bases at J, with 13 bases between. This CDR3 spans 13 amino acids. Germline assignment: CDR1 SEHNR and CDR2 FQNEAQ (reference sequence). The CDR3 sequence: CASKTGEGTEAFF. CDR3 DNA sequence: TGTGCCAGCAAGACAGGAGAGGGCACTGAAGCTTTCTTT.

The chain carries TRBV19 and TRBJ2-5; 8 nucleotides agree with TRBD1. The J segment lost 4 bases and the V segment lost 4 bases, leaving 5 bases of the junction unmatched. In germline, CDR1 is LNHDA, CDR2 SQIVND (reference sequence). The CDR3 is made up of 14 amino acids. CDR3 nucleotides: TGTGCCAGTAGTAGACAGGGGCGGGGAGAGACCCAGTACTTC. It translates to CASSRQGRGETQYF.

The chain links TRBV9 to TRBJ2-3; D gene ambiguous. Germline V gene data show CDR1 as SGDLS and CDR2 as YYNGEE. V dropped 0 bases and J dropped 6 bases, with 11 bases sitting between them. The CDR3 runs to 14 residues. CDR3 protein: CASSVAPARDTQYF. CDR3 in DNA: TGTGCCAGCAGCGTAGCTCCGGCGAGGGATACGCAGTATTTT. Full variable domain (outside the CDR3, taken from reference TRBV9 and TRBJ2-3): DSGVTQTPKHLITATGQRVTLRCSPRSGDLSVYWYQQSLDQGLQFLIQYYNGEERAKGNILERFSAQQFPDLHSELNLSSLELGDSALYFCASSVAPARDTQYFGPGTRLTVL.

The chain combines TRBV7-9 with TRBJ2-7, with no clear D. Germline values: CDR1 SEHNR, CDR2 FQNEAQ (reference sequence). The V gene lost 4 bases and the J gene lost 1 base, with 8 bases spanning the gap. CDR3 length: 13 residues. CDR3 protein: CASSSTASYEQYF. The CDR3 coding sequence is TGTGCCAGCAGCTCCACGGCTTCCTACGAGCAGTACTTC.